The 23 T cell receptor beta chains below were found in one sample sequenced in a study of CD8 T cells in ankylosing spondylitis. TCRdb independently ran MiXCR on the 5' RACE reads; one entry per CDR3 protein. Here the sample spans about 250,000 distinct CDR3 sequences, roughly 32% being singletons. Material: blood, either unsorted or a sorted T cell fraction (not recorded which). These receptors were collected from a male donor with ankylosing spondylitis or in good health (not recorded which).

In its sample, this clonotype was seen a few times. The rearrangement joins TRBV20-1 to TRBJ1-5; D ambiguous. V lost 1 base and J lost 2, with 9 bases in between. This CDR3 comprises 14 residues. Germline CDR1 is DFQATT and CDR2 is SNEGSKA (reference sequence). This chain's CDR3 is CSARVPWGNQPQHF. The CDR3 region has the DNA TGCAGTGCTAGAGTACCCTGGGGCAATCAGCCCCAGCATTTT.

For this clonotype: One end of the junction does not line up with germline, which may come from a read error. The CDR3 DNA reads as TGCAGCGTTGATCGGGGAGGACATGACCAGTTCTTC. The encoded protein is CSVDRGGHDQFF. This sequence joins TRBV29-1 and TRBJ2-1; TRBD2 is a possible D gene (6 bases). Germline CDR1 reads SQVTM; CDR2 reads ANQGSEA. CDR3 length: 12 residues.

The chain couples TRBV2 to TRBJ2-3; TRBD2 is a possible D gene (7 bases). The CDR3 loop spans 15 amino acids. V shed 6 bases and J shed 2 bases, with 15 bases lying between them. In germline, CDR1 is SNHLY, CDR2 FYNNEI. The chain's CDR3 is CASRAGARTTDTQYF. The CDR3 region has the DNA TGTGCCAGCAGGGCGGGGGCCCGAACCACAGATACGCAGTATTTT.

V is TRBV12-3 or TRBV12-4 and J is TRBJ1-2; D is possibly TRBD1 (5 bases). This CDR3 has 16 residues. The ends were cut back, 9 bases at V and 2 bases at J, with 22 bases in the middle. The CDR3 is CASRPVGTSENYGYTF. The CDR3 coding sequence is TGTGCCAGTCGACCGGTGGGGACGTCAGAGAACTATGGCTACACCTTC.

This chain connects TRBV20-1 to TRBJ1-5; D remains ambiguous. The V gene's germline CDR1 is DFQATT and CDR2 SNEGSKA (reference sequence). This CDR3 is 13 amino acids long. The germline V and J ends were trimmed by 6 bases and 4 bases, with 13 bases remaining between them. Here the CDR3 reads CSATGPSNQPQHF. DNA for the CDR3: TGCAGTGCCACCGGGCCATCAAATCAGCCCCAGCATTTT.

The chain couples TRBV12-3 or TRBV12-4 to TRBJ2-5, with TRBD2 as a possible D gene (7 bases). The germline V and J ends were trimmed by 3 bases and 6 bases, with 17 bases remaining between them. The CDR3 has 15 amino acids. CDR3: CASSLSAGASKTQYF. As DNA, the CDR3 is TGTGCCAGCAGTTTGAGCGCGGGGGCTTCAAAGACCCAGTACTTC.

V is TRBV28 and J is TRBJ2-3, with 12 bases that match TRBD2. With 11 bases clipped from V and 5 bases from J, the junction kept 11 bases outside the gene matches. The CDR3 sequence is 15 residues long. Germline V gene lookup returns CDR1 MDHEN and CDR2 SYDVKM. The CDR3 spells CAGSGLAGGQDTQYF. CDR3 nucleotide sequence: TGTGCCGGCTCGGGGCTAGCGGGGGGGCAAGATACGCAGTATTTT.

The J gene is TRBJ2-5, the V gene TRBV20-1; tentatively, D is TRBD2 (6 bases). The germline CDR1 and CDR2 sequences are DFQATT and SNEGSKA (reference sequence). CDR3 length: 15 amino acids. Deletions cut 0 bases from V and 5 bases from J, with 16 bases between. CDR3 nucleotide sequence: TGCAGTGCTAGAGAAGGCAAGCCTGGGGGGGAGACCCAGTACTTC. Translation gives CSAREGKPGGETQYF.

This chain uses TRBV5-1 with TRBJ2-3; perhaps TRBD2 as D (6 bases). The CDR3 spans 15 residues. CDR1 and CDR2 from the germline V gene are SGHRS and YFSETQ. Trimming shortened V by 4 bases and J by 1 base, and 13 bases separated the two germline ends. The CDR3 region has the DNA TGCGCCAGCAGCCGTCGGGACTCTCGCACAGATACGCAGTATTTT. Protein sequence: CASSRRDSRTDTQYF. Full variable domain (missing parts from reference TRBV5-1 and TRBJ2-3): KAGVTQTPRYLIKTRGQQVTLSCSPISGHRSVSWYQQTPGQGLQFLFEYFSETQRNKGNFPGRFSGRQFSNSRSEMNVSTLELGDSALYLCASSRRDSRTDTQYFGPGTRLTVL.

The chain carries TRBV6-1 and TRBJ1-1; maybe TRBD1 (6 bases). This CDR3 spans 15 amino acids. In germline, CDR1 is MNHNS, CDR2 SASEGT. V lost 6 bases and J lost 0, with 14 bases in between. CDR3 sequence reads: CASSRLTGLNTEAFF. CDR3 nucleotide sequence: TGTGCCAGCAGCAGACTCACAGGGCTGAACACTGAAGCTTTCTTT.

This clonotype occurred a few times. J is TRBJ1-2 and V is TRBV25-1, with D perhaps TRBD1 (6 bases). Per the germline V gene, CDR1 is MGHDK and CDR2 is SYGVNS. The CDR3 consists of 16 residues. V was trimmed by 6 bases and J by 4 bases, leaving 21 bases between them. The CDR3 bases are TGTGCCAGCAGGCAACGAGGCAGGGGTAGGTCCTATGGCTACACCTTC. It translates to CASRQRGRGRSYGYTF.

This rearrangement joins TRBV12-3 or TRBV12-4 to TRBJ2-2; tentative D call: TRBD2 (6 bases). V dropped 7 bases and J dropped 4 bases, with 13 bases sitting between them. The CDR3 runs 14 residues. For the CDR3, the DNA is TGTGCCAGCACCTGGGGACTTTTCACCGGGGAGCTGTTTTTT. It translates to CASTWGLFTGELFF.

The chain recombines TRBV12-3 or TRBV12-4 with TRBJ1-2; D not certain. V was pared by 4 bases and J by 7 bases, with 16 bases between. The CDR3 spans 14 residues. CDR3 region: CASSYDGTRGGYTF. CDR3 nucleotides: TGTGCCAGCAGTTATGATGGCACCCGGGGTGGCTACACCTTC.

V usage is TRBV5-1 and J usage is TRBJ1-2, with 7 bases aligning to TRBD1. The CDR3 is made up of 15 amino acids. Trimming cost V 2 bases and J 5 bases; bases outside gene matches: 9. Per the germline V gene, CDR1 is SGHRS and CDR2 is YFSETQ. The CDR3 nucleotides are TGCGCCAGCAGCTTCGAAACAGGGGAATGGTATGGCTACACCTTC. Translating it yields CASSFETGEWYGYTF.

The chain carries TRBV10-3 and TRBJ2-7; TRBD2 matches at 15 bases. There are 19 residues in the CDR3. With 3 bases clipped from V and 1 base from J, the junction kept 10 bases outside the gene matches. Germline lookup yields CDR1 ENHRY and CDR2 SYGVKD. The CDR3 nucleotides read TGTGCCATCAGTGATTCCGGGACTAGCGGGGGGCCGATTTCCTACGAGCAGTACTTC. This encodes CAISDSGTSGGPISYEQYF.

The chain combines TRBV12-3 or TRBV12-4 with TRBJ2-3; TRBD1 matches 7 bases. V lost 7 bases, J lost 2 bases, and 6 bases stayed unmatched. This CDR3 has 14 residues. CDR3 in DNA: TGTGCCAGCAAACCCGACAGGGCCACAGATACGCAGTATTTT. Residues: CASKPDRATDTQYF.

J is TRBJ1-2 and V is TRBV9; 8 nucleotides align to TRBD1. The CDR3 extends over 15 amino acids. Germline CDR1 and CDR2: SGDLS and YYNGEE. J lost 2 bases, V lost 3 bases, and 6 bases had no gene match. The CDR3 sequence is CASSGAGGFNYGYTF. The CDR3 DNA reads as TGTGCCAGCAGCGGAGCAGGGGGCTTCAACTATGGCTACACCTTC.

The chain is built from TRBV11-2 and TRBJ1-2; 7 bases are shared with TRBD1. The CDR3 spans 14 residues. Looked up from germline, CDR1 is SGHAT and CDR2 is FQNNGV. J gave up 4 bases and V 5 bases, and 7 bases lay outside the gene matches. CDR3 DNA: TGTGCCAGCAGCATTACAGGGGAGGGCTATGGCTACACCTTC. It is translated as CASSITGEGYGYTF. The full variable domain, in which reference TRBV11-2 and TRBJ1-2 provide the parts outside the CDR3, is EAGVAQSPRYKIIEKRQSVAFWCNPISGHATLYWYQQILGQGPKLLIQFQNNGVVDDSQLPKDRFSAERLKGVDSTLKIQPAKLEDSAVYLCASSITGEGYGYTFGSGTRLTVV.

The genes are TRBV6-1 and TRBJ2-5, with TRBD1 identical over 10 bases. Trimming removed 6 bases from V and 3 bases from J; junction bases left unmatched: 10. Germline loops: CDR1 MNHNS, CDR2 SASEGT. This CDR3 region has 16 residues. In DNA, the CDR3 is TGTGCCAGCAGGGATCATTTGACAGGGGGCGAAGAGACCCAGTACTTC. Protein sequence: CASRDHLTGGEETQYF.

This chain links TRBV7-2 with TRBJ1-2, with 8 nucleotides matching TRBD1. CDR3 size: 14 residues. J was trimmed by 8 bases and V by 2 bases; bases with no gene match: 7. Germline-derived CDR1 and CDR2 are SGHTA and FQGNSA. Here the CDR3 DNA reads TGTGCCAGCAGCTTATCAGGGGGCGAGAGGGGCTACACCTTC. It yields the protein CASSLSGGERGYTF.

This clonotype was counted a single time. The chain couples TRBV7-3 to TRBJ1-1; D ambiguous. CDR3 size: 13 residues. Trimming left V 4 bases short and J 9 bases short, with 15 bases between. Per germline, CDR1 SGHTA and CDR2 FQGTGA. CDR3 DNA sequence: TGTGCCAGCAGCTCCGGGCCGGAATGGAAAGCTTTCTTT. This gives the protein CASSSGPEWKAFF. Looking up the rest from reference TRBV7-3 and TRBJ1-1 gives the full variable domain: GAGVSQTPSNKVTEKGKYVELRCDPISGHTALYWYRQSLGQGPEFLIYFQGTGAADDSGLPNDRFFAVRPEGSVSTLKIQRTERGDSAVYLCASSSGPEWKAFFGQGTRLTVV.

Only a few counts were recorded for this clonotype. The gene calls are TRBV20-1 and TRBJ1-2, with D possibly being TRBD1 (6 bases). Germline V lookup: CDR1 DFQATT, CDR2 SNEGSKA (reference sequence). This CDR3 spans 13 amino acids. V lost 5 bases and J lost 6, with 16 bases in between. DNA of the CDR3: TGCAGTGCTGTAACAGGGTTCAAGGATGGCTACACCTTC. Translating it yields CSAVTGFKDGYTF.

J is TRBJ2-7 and V is TRBV28; tentatively, D is TRBD1 (6 bases). Germline CDR1 is MDHEN and CDR2 is SYDVKM. The V end was cut by 1 base, the J end by 5 bases, with 12 bases between. The CDR3 is 14 amino acids. The CDR3 nucleotides are TGTGCCAGCAGTTTATCGGACAGAACCCACGAGCAGTACTTC. It translates to CASSLSDRTHEQYF.